This TCR beta chain was sequenced in a study of low-dose radiotherapy and immunotherapy resistance in tumors. Across the study: Every 2 weeks, cohort 1 got 0.5 Gy, reaching 6.5 Gy to the planning target volume. Each two-week cycle included intravenous cyclophosphamide 200 mg/m2, given one day before radiation and immunotherapy.

As concerns this clonotype: A read error may explain this, as a much larger clone is one base away.

Primers used for first-strand cDNA, a TRAV- and TRBV-specific set, covered both alpha and beta chains. The TCRs were subjected to amplification over approximately 20 PCR cycles employing a constant-region primer in conjunction with a V-primer adapter. TCRdb analysed the reads with MiXCR anew, one entry per CDR3 protein. Here the sample spans 80,000 to 95,000 distinct CDR3 sequences, under 9.5% being singletons. The time point: before trial treatment. Donors received a regimen that comprised nivolumab, ipilimumab, aspirin, low-dose cyclophosphamide and low-dose radiotherapy. Between the trimmed V and J ends, which lost 3 bases and 8 bases, there was a span of 35 bases. Germline V gene lookup returns CDR1 DFQATT and CDR2 SNEGSKA (reference sequence). This CDR3 comprises 20 residues.

The sample here was PBMCs, taken before treatment. The rearrangement uses TRBV20-1 and TRBJ2-1; no firm D call. This TCR derives from a male donor with prostate cancer. The CDR3 coding sequence is TGCAGTGCTAGTTTACCCCCCGTAGTCCGCCCGGGTGGAATATGTGATGAGCAGTTCTTC. Translating it yields CSASLPPVVRPGGICDEQFF.